The 28 T cell receptor beta chains reported below all come from one sample, sequenced in a study of spatial heterogeneity in lung cancer. Stated time point: sample taken at primary tumor resection. Study conclusions and caveats: Tumor mutation count correlated with how many alpha and beta TCRs expanded intratumorally.

TCRdb reprocessed the 5' RACE reads via MiXCR and lists one record per CDR3 protein. The sample lists some 20,000 distinct CDR3 sequences, more than 15% occurring once. These receptors have no known antigen. The sequences come from lung tumor tissue, collected at surgery. The source of these receptors is a female donor with early-stage non-small cell lung cancer.

The chain recombines TRBV12-3 or TRBV12-4 with TRBJ2-1, with D possibly being TRBD2 (6 bases). The germline V and J ends were trimmed by 8 bases and 3 bases, with 17 bases remaining between them. The CDR3 has 15 residues. The CDR3 DNA is TGTGCCAGCTTCACTGCGGGGTCCATCTACAATGAGCAGTTCTTC. It specifies CASFTAGSIYNEQFF.

In its sample, this clonotype was seen many times. The rearrangement uses TRBV6-5 and TRBJ2-7, with 8 nucleotides matching TRBD1. CDR1 is MNHEY, CDR2 SVGAGI, per germline. The CDR3 totals 13 residues. V was pared by 6 bases and J by 3 bases, with 4 bases of the junction left unmatched. For the CDR3, the DNA is TGTGCCAGCAGGTCCGGACAGGGCTACGAGCAGTACTTC. Protein: CASRSGQGYEQYF.

This clonotype was counted a few times. This sequence joins TRBV20-1 and TRBJ2-1; 7 bases align to TRBD1. The CDR3 contains 14 residues. V shed 0 bases and J 8 bases; nucleotides not matched to a gene: 7. CDR1 is DFQATT and CDR2 is SNEGSKA in the germline V gene (reference sequence). In nucleotides, the CDR3 is TGCAGTGCTAGAGAACAGGGGTTGCACGATGAGCAGTTCTTC. Its protein product is CSAREQGLHDEQFF.

This clonotype was seen many times. The rearrangement uses TRBV7-6 and TRBJ2-3, with 7 bases aligning to TRBD2. The CDR3 length is 14 residues. Germline-derived CDR1 and CDR2 are SGHVS and FNYEAQ. V was clipped by 4 bases and J by 2 bases; unmatched bases: 3. The DNA of the CDR3 is TGTGCCAGCAGCTCCGGGACTAACACAGATACGCAGTATTTT. Amino acids: CASSSGTNTDTQYF. Full variable domain (outside the CDR3, taken from reference TRBV7-6 and TRBJ2-3): GAGVSQSPRYKVTKRGQDVALRCDPISGHVSLYWYRQALGQGPEFLTYFNYEAQQDKSGLPNDRFSAERPEGSISTLTIQRTEQRDSAMYRCASSSGTNTDTQYFGPGTRLTVL.

This clonotype has a count of ten or more. J is TRBJ2-5 and V is TRBV10-3; TRBD2 might be the D (6 bases). CDR3 size: 13 residues. Germline assignment: CDR1 ENHRY and CDR2 SYGVKD. Trimming stripped 6 bases from V and 1 base from J, with 9 bases between. In DNA form, the CDR3 reads TGTGCCATCAGCTTTAGCGGCCAAGAGACCCAGTACTTC. It codes for CAISFSGQETQYF.

At least ten counts were recorded for this clonotype. The chain employs TRBV2 and TRBJ1-6; maybe TRBD1 (6 bases). The CDR3 has 14 residues. Germline V lookup: CDR1 SNHLY, CDR2 FYNNEI. Trimming took 8 bases from V and 9 from J, leaving 17 bases between them. The CDR3 DNA reads as TGTGCCAGCTGCCGGGACATAGGAGGTTCACCCCTCCACTTT. Residues: CASCRDIGGSPLHF.

As to this clonotype: This sequence may be a read error, since a much larger clone differs from it by one base. This chain links TRBV20-1 with TRBJ2-5; D possibly uses TRBD1 or TRBD2 (5 bases each). Germline V gene data show CDR1 as DFQATT and CDR2 as SNEGSKA (reference sequence). The length of the CDR3 is 13 residues. CDR3 nucleotides: TGCAGTGCTAGAGGGGACGGACAAGAGACCAAGTACTTC. Translated: CSARGDGQETKYF.

This clonotype showed up just a few times. The V and J genes are TRBV19 and TRBJ2-3, with a possible D match to TRBD2 (7 bases). Between the trimmed V and J ends, which lost 7 bases and 5 bases, there was a span of 19 bases. The CDR3 covers 15 residues. Germline-derived CDR1 and CDR2 are LNHDA and SQIVND (reference sequence). CDR3 in amino acids: CASTSRGGPGDTQYF. CDR3 coding DNA: TGTGCCAGTACCTCCAGGGGAGGGCCAGGAGATACGCAGTATTTT.

This clonotype came up many times. The chain is built from TRBV5-5 and TRBJ2-7, with a weak D call TRBD2 (5 bases). The germline V gene encodes CDR1 SGHKS and CDR2 YYEKEE (reference sequence). The CDR3 has 14 amino acids. The V end was cut by 4 bases, the J end by 2 bases, with 13 bases between. In DNA, the CDR3 is TGTGCCAGCAGCGCTCGACTGGGAGCCTACGAGCAGTACTTC. Its translation is CASSARLGAYEQYF.

The chain uses TRBV29-1 and TRBJ2-4; D gene uncertain. This CDR3 is built from 11 residues. Per germline, CDR1 SQVTM and CDR2 ANQGSEA. Trimming took off 7 bases at V and 3 bases at J, with 7 bases between the two ends. As DNA, the CDR3 is TGCAGCGCCACGGACAAAAACATTCAGTACTTC. It is translated as CSATDKNIQYF.

This clonotype was seen many times. The chain carries TRBV12-3 or TRBV12-4 and TRBJ2-3, with 9 bases that match TRBD2. The CDR3 sequence is 15 residues long. Trimming at V came to 5 bases and at J to 1 base, leaving 4 bases not matched to a gene. The CDR3 here is CASSPWTSGTDTQYF. The CDR3 nucleotides read TGTGCCAGCAGTCCGTGGACTAGCGGCACAGATACGCAGTATTTT.

J is TRBJ2-3 and V is TRBV7-9; D not certain. CDR3 size: 13 residues. Trimming took 0 bases from V and 9 from J, leaving 10 bases between them. CDR1 SEHNR and CDR2 FQNEAQ come from the germline V gene (reference sequence). The CDR3 protein is CASSLALTQTQYF. Here the CDR3 DNA reads TGTGCCAGCAGCTTAGCGTTGACACAGACGCAGTATTTT.

This clonotype showed up just a few times. The chain has TRBV20-1 and TRBJ2-4, with 8 bases fitting TRBD1. Germline lookup yields CDR1 DFQATT and CDR2 SNEGSKA (reference sequence). J gave up 3 bases and V 0 bases, and 13 bases lay outside the gene matches. CDR3 length: 18 amino acids. The CDR3 region has the DNA TGCAGTGCTAGAGACCGAGGGGGGACAGGAACTAACAAAAACATTCAGTACTTC. It codes for CSARDRGGTGTNKNIQYF.

This clonotype appeared many times. The J gene is TRBJ2-7, the V gene TRBV20-1, with 10 bases lining up with TRBD1. This CDR3 is built from 16 residues. Germline V CDR1 and CDR2: DFQATT, SNEGSKA (reference sequence). V lost 2 bases, J lost 3 bases, and 10 bases stayed unmatched. CDR3 sequence reads: CSARPAIWTGGYEQYF. CDR3 in DNA: TGCAGTGCTAGACCGGCTATCTGGACAGGGGGCTACGAGCAGTACTTC.

The chain recombines TRBV20-1 with TRBJ2-5; D might be TRBD1 (6 bases). Germline V CDR1 and CDR2: DFQATT, SNEGSKA (reference sequence). V was shortened by 5 bases and J by 4 bases, with 17 bases between the two germline ends. CDR3 length: 14 residues. CDR3 DNA sequence: TGCAGTGCTCCGTTCCCCACAGGGACAGAGACCCAGTACTTC. It translates to CSAPFPTGTETQYF.

The J gene is TRBJ2-1, the V gene TRBV12-3 or TRBV12-4; unclear D gene. V lost 3 bases, J lost 6 bases, and 6 bases lay in between. The CDR3 is made up of 12 amino acids. DNA of the CDR3: TGTGCCAGCAGTTTCGGTCCCAATGAGCAGTTCTTC. Amino acid sequence: CASSFGPNEQFF.

This clonotype was counted only a few times. A much larger clone differs by one base, so this may be a read error. The CDR3 DNA follows: TGTGCCAGCAGCCTAGCTAGCGGGAGCTACAATGAGCAGTTCTTC. This gives the protein CASSLASGSYNEQFF. The V call is TRBV9, the J call TRBJ2-1, with TRBD2 matching 10 bases. The length of the CDR3 is 15 residues. J gave up 3 bases and V 4 bases, and 4 bases lay outside the gene matches. Germline V gives CDR1 SGDLS, CDR2 YYNGEE.

The chain carries TRBV18 and TRBJ2-5, with D unresolved. V was shortened by 1 base and J by 1 base, with 4 bases between the two germline ends. Germline CDR1 and CDR2: KGHSH and LQKENI. This CDR3 has 13 amino acids. The CDR3 protein is CASSPQGQETQYF. The CDR3 nucleotides are TGTGCCAGCTCACCACAGGGCCAAGAGACCCAGTACTTC.

This clonotype was counted at least ten times. The rearrangement joins TRBV29-1 to TRBJ2-2, with 14 positions matching TRBD2. V dropped 6 bases and J dropped 4; count of bases not matched to a gene: 13. Germline-derived CDR1 and CDR2 are SQVTM and ANQGSEA. The CDR3 totals 18 residues. The CDR3 sequence: CSVTSGRVSFFSTGELFF. CDR3 nucleotide sequence: TGCAGCGTGACTAGCGGGAGGGTTTCTTTTTTTTCCACCGGGGAGCTGTTTTTT.

This chain connects TRBV19 to TRBJ2-1, with 11 bases matching TRBD2. Germline loops: CDR1 LNHDA, CDR2 SQIVND (reference sequence). There are 18 residues in the CDR3. V was clipped by 3 bases and J by 3 bases; unmatched bases: 10. The CDR3, as DNA: TGTGCCAGTAGTATTGAGGCGAAACTAGCGGGAGACTACAATGAGCAGTTCTTC. Translated: CASSIEAKLAGDYNEQFF. The complete variable domain, with remaining parts taken from reference TRBV19 and TRBJ2-1, reads DGGITQSPKYLFRKEGQNVTLSCEQNLNHDAMYWYRQDPGQGLRLIYYSQIVNDFQKGDIAEGYSVSREKKESFPLTVTSAQKNPTAFYLCASSIEAKLAGDYNEQFFGPGTRLTVL.

This clonotype was observed a handful of times. V is TRBV6-1 and J is TRBJ2-7; D uncertain. Between the trimmed V and J ends, which lost 9 bases and 4 bases, there was a span of 10 bases. This CDR3 contains 11 residues. CDR1 and CDR2 from the germline V gene are MNHNS and SASEGT. CDR3 loop: CAREVYYEQYF. DNA for the CDR3: TGTGCCAGAGAAGTGTATTACGAGCAGTACTTC.

J is TRBJ2-3 and V is TRBV7-3; TRBD2 might be the D (6 bases). The germline V and J ends were trimmed by 0 bases and 4 bases, with 14 bases remaining between them. The CDR3 length is 16 residues. CDR1 is SGHTA and CDR2 is FQGTGA in the germline V gene. The CDR3, as DNA: TGTGCCAGCAGCTTAACGGGGGGAAGGGAGGCAGATACGCAGTATTTT. Protein: CASSLTGGREADTQYF.

A word on this clonotype: Sequence at one end of the junction differs from germline and may be a read error. This chain links TRBV11-3 with TRBJ2-2, with D tentatively TRBD1 or TRBD2 (5 bases each). The CDR3 contains 17 residues. Germline V lookup: CDR1 SGHNT, CDR2 YENEEA. CDR3 sequence reads: CASSLGPGRSNAGELFF. The CDR3 bases are TGTGCCAGCAGCTTAGGTCCGGGGCGATCGAACGCCGGGGAGCTGTTTTTT.

At least ten counts were recorded for this clonotype. This chain connects TRBV20-1 to TRBJ1-5, with D perhaps TRBD1 (5 bases). The germline V gene has CDR1 DFQATT and CDR2 SNEGSKA (reference sequence). There are 12 residues in the CDR3. V lost 6 bases and J lost 2, with 8 bases in between. CDR3 DNA: TGCAGTGCCGGGGACCGCAATCAGCCCCAGCATTTT. Its protein product is CSAGDRNQPQHF.

This clonotype was counted at least ten times. V is TRBV5-8 and J is TRBJ2-3; no firm D call. The V and J ends lost 1 base and 3 bases respectively, with 6 bases between them. CDR1 and CDR2 (germline): SGHTS, YDEGEE. The CDR3 runs to 13 residues. CDR3 DNA sequence: TGTGCCAGCAGCTTGACTAAAACAGATACGCAGTATTTT. Translating it yields CASSLTKTDTQYF.

This clonotype was detected only a few times. V and J are TRBV24-1 and TRBJ2-3; D possibly corresponds to TRBD2 (7 bases). Germline CDR1 and CDR2: KGHDR and SFDVKD. V lost 6 bases and J lost 3, with 21 bases in between. The CDR3 extends over 17 amino acids. The DNA for the CDR3 is TGTGCCACCAGTCCCAGCGGGAAAGGGGGGCGAACAGATACGCAGTATTTT. The encoded protein is CATSPSGKGGRTDTQYF.

The chain is built from TRBV7-8 and TRBJ2-7; tentatively, D is TRBD1 (6 bases). Germline values: CDR1 SGHVS, CDR2 FQNEAQ. This CDR3 contains 15 residues. V was trimmed by 4 bases and J by 2 bases, leaving 15 bases between them. CDR3 nucleotide sequence: TGTGCCAGCAGCTCGCAGGGGCAGCCTGCCTACGAGCAGTACTTC. This translates into CASSSQGQPAYEQYF.

This clonotype occurred many times. J is TRBJ2-1 and V is TRBV20-1; 13 positions agree with TRBD2. This CDR3 contains 16 residues. Trimming took 1 base from V and 3 from J; bases not matched to a gene: 3. Germline V gives CDR1 DFQATT, CDR2 SNEGSKA (reference sequence). CDR3 sequence reads: CSARVLAGGRYNEQFF. CDR3 nucleotides: TGCAGTGCTAGAGTACTAGCGGGAGGGCGCTACAATGAGCAGTTCTTC.